What follows are 29 T cell receptor beta chains derived from one specimen sequenced in a study of cytomegalovirus exposure and HLA in healthy donors. 13 Jbeta primers and 60 Vbeta primers were used for the PCR. Assay: immunoSEQ multiplex PCR; the TCRdb copy retains only in-frame clones and omits some. Of about 190,000 clones listed, roughly 76% are singletons. Material: PBMCs. These receptors were obtained from a woman in her 30s in good health and CMV-seropositive.

The CDR3 DNA is TGTGCCAGCAGCTTAGGACCCACGGGGTACGAGCAGTACTTC. It specifies CASSLGPTGYEQYF. This chain links TRBV11-2 with TRBJ2-7; possibly TRBD2 for D (5 bases). The CDR3 is made up of 14 amino acids. Trimming took 1 base from V and 4 from J, leaving 11 bases between them. From germline, CDR1 is SGHAT and CDR2 FQNNGV.

J is TRBJ2-7 and V is TRBV4-3; D gene uncertain. Germline CDR1 reads LGHNA; CDR2 reads YSLEER. This CDR3 region has 15 residues. V lost 0 bases and J lost 3, with 12 bases in between. The CDR3 DNA reads TGCGCCAGCAGCCAAGAAGTCAGTTTTATCTACGAGCAGTACTTC. Its translation: CASSQEVSFIYEQYF.

This chain uses TRBV29-1 with TRBJ1-2; 11 nucleotides line up with TRBD1. V was pared by 6 bases and J by 1 base, with 4 bases of the junction left unmatched. The germline CDR1 and CDR2 sequences are SQVTM and ANQGSEA. The CDR3 loop spans 14 amino acids. CDR3 sequence (DNA): TGCAGCGTAGGACAGGGGGCGGTTAACTATGGCTACACCTTC. Translation: CSVGQGAVNYGYTF.

The gene calls are TRBV7-2 and TRBJ2-3; no definite D call. The CDR3 spans 15 residues. Germline CDR1 reads SGHTA; CDR2 reads FQGNSA. The V end lost 2 bases, the J end lost 0 bases, and 9 bases lay between the germline ends. The CDR3 region has the DNA TGTGCCAGCAGCTTACTCCCCAGGAGCACAGATACGCAGTATTTT. It is translated as CASSLLPRSTDTQYF.

This chain connects TRBV27 to TRBJ1-2; 9 bases map to TRBD1. The trim removed 0 bases at V and 4 bases at J, leaving 9 bases unmatched. The length of the CDR3 is 17 residues. CDR1 and CDR2 from the germline V gene are MNHEY and SMNVEV (reference sequence). The CDR3 sequence: CASSLSEGDRDPYGYTF. CDR3 coding DNA: TGTGCCAGCAGTTTATCAGAAGGGGACAGGGACCCCTATGGCTACACCTTC.

The V gene is TRBV28, the J gene TRBJ2-4; 7 bases line up with TRBD1. This CDR3 region has 16 residues. Germline-derived CDR1 and CDR2 are MDHEN and SYDVKM. V shed 5 bases and J 3 bases; nucleotides not matched to a gene: 10. CDR3 region: CASSTGVGQDKNIQYF. The CDR3 bases are TGTGCCAGCAGTACAGGGGTTGGACAAGACAAAAACATTCAGTACTTC.

V usage is TRBV10-3 and J usage is TRBJ2-5; 8 nucleotides agree with TRBD2. Germline assignment: CDR1 ENHRY and CDR2 SYGVKD. The CDR3 consists of 15 residues. J lost 5 bases, V lost 4 bases, and 9 bases had no gene match. For the CDR3, the DNA is TGTGCCATCAGTGCTAGCGGGCTGTCCGGGGAGACCCAGTACTTC. As protein: CAISASGLSGETQYF.

The chain employs TRBV5-4 and TRBJ2-2; 7 nucleotides agree with TRBD2. Trimming cost V 2 bases and J 0 bases; bases outside gene matches: 4. Germline CDR1 reads SGHNT; CDR2 reads YYREEE (reference sequence). The CDR3 contains 16 residues. Written as DNA, the CDR3 is TGTGCCAGCAGCTTATACAGCGGGGCGAACACCGGGGAGCTGTTTTTT. Protein: CASSLYSGANTGELFF.

The rearrangement joins TRBV30 to TRBJ2-3; D might be TRBD1 (5 bases). The CDR3 runs to 15 residues. CDR1 and CDR2 (germline): GTSNPN, SVGIG (reference sequence). The germline V and J ends were trimmed by 3 bases and 6 bases, with 19 bases remaining between them. The CDR3 DNA reads as TGTGCCTGGAGGACGGCAGGGTACGGTACGGATACGCAGTATTTT. It codes for CAWRTAGYGTDTQYF.

This clone was recorded many times. The chain couples TRBV19 to TRBJ1-4, with 9 bases fitting TRBD1. CDR1 is LNHDA and CDR2 is SQIVND in the germline V gene (reference sequence). V was pared by 6 bases and J by 8 bases, with 7 bases of the junction left unmatched. This CDR3 region has 14 residues. The chain's CDR3 is CASRNRGPEEKLFF. DNA of the CDR3: TGTGCCAGTAGGAACAGGGGGCCTGAGGAAAAACTGTTTTTT.

This clone has a handful of counts. The chain uses TRBV19 and TRBJ1-6; unclear D gene. Germline CDR1 reads LNHDA; CDR2 reads SQIVND (reference sequence). V was pared by 3 bases and J by 4 bases, with 7 bases between. CDR3 length equals 14 residues. CDR3: CASSIGTYNSPLHF. The CDR3 region has the DNA TGTGCCAGTAGTATTGGCACATATAATTCACCCCTCCACTTT.

This chain connects TRBV4-2 to TRBJ2-7; 7 positions match TRBD2. This CDR3 is built from 16 residues. Unmatched junction bases numbered 9, after V lost 4 bases and J lost 0 bases. CDR1 and CDR2 (germline): LGHNA, YNFKEQ. The CDR3 DNA reads as TGTGCCAGCAGCCCCTATGGGGCTAGCGGCTCCTACGAGCAGTACTTC. This sequence encodes CASSPYGASGSYEQYF.

This clone occurred once. The V gene is TRBV2, the J gene TRBJ2-5; 10 bases fit TRBD2. Per the germline V gene, CDR1 is SNHLY and CDR2 is FYNNEI. Trimming removed 6 bases from V and 1 base from J; junction bases left unmatched: 5. The CDR3 is 15 residues long. CDR3 DNA: TGTGCCAGCAGGACAGCGGGGGGGGCCCAAGAGACCCAGTACTTC. Its protein is CASRTAGGAQETQYF.

On this clone: One junction end does not reproduce the germline sequence, and a read error may be involved. V and J are TRBV7-2 and TRBJ2-2; 7 bases match TRBD2. The V gene's germline CDR1 is SGHTA and CDR2 FQGNSA. This CDR3 is 17 amino acids long. CDR3 bases: TGTGCCAGCAGCTTAGCGGACGGGGGAGGGAACGCCGGGGAGCTGTTTTTT. This encodes CASSLADGGGNAGELFF.

This clone was counted only a few times. The chain carries TRBV30 and TRBJ2-3; TRBD1 is a possible D gene (6 bases). Germline lookup yields CDR1 GTSNPN and CDR2 SVGIG (reference sequence). The length of the CDR3 is 12 residues. Deletions cut 4 bases from V and 4 bases from J, with 9 bases between. The CDR3 spells CAWTGAPDTQYF. CDR3 nucleotide sequence: TGTGCCTGGACAGGGGCCCCAGATACGCAGTATTTT.

V usage is TRBV30 and J usage is TRBJ1-5, with 7 bases fitting TRBD1. J gave up 0 bases and V 6 bases, and 5 bases lay outside the gene matches. The CDR3 contains 14 residues. Looked up from germline, CDR1 is GTSNPN and CDR2 is SVGIG (reference sequence). This CDR3 is CACTGVNSNQPQHF. Written as DNA, the CDR3 is TGTGCCTGCACAGGGGTTAATAGCAATCAGCCCCAGCATTTT. Complete variable domain (other parts from reference TRBV30 and TRBJ1-5): SQTIHQWPATLVQPVGSPLSLECTVEGTSNPNLYWYRQAAGRGLQLLFYSVGIGQISSEVPQNLSASRPQDRQFILSSKKLLLSDSGFYLCACTGVNSNQPQHFGDGTRLSIL.

The chain has TRBV13 and TRBJ1-5; D call uncertain. Looked up from germline, CDR1 is PRHDT and CDR2 is FYEKMQ (reference sequence). V was clipped by 0 bases and J by 6 bases, with 12 bases between them. CDR3 size: 15 residues. The CDR3 sequence: CASSLGRGIGQPQHF. Written as DNA, the CDR3 is TGTGCCAGCAGCTTAGGCCGAGGGATCGGTCAGCCCCAGCATTTT.

The V call is TRBV11-2, the J call TRBJ1-1; a possible D gene is TRBD1 (5 bases). V dropped 5 bases and J dropped 1 base, with 11 bases sitting between them. This CDR3 has 14 amino acids. The germline CDR1 and CDR2 sequences are SGHAT and FQNNGV. The CDR3 is CASSRGRGNTEAFF. The CDR3 DNA follows: TGTGCCAGCAGCCGAGGAAGGGGGAACACTGAAGCTTTCTTT.

This clone was observed a handful of times. This chain connects TRBV5-1 to TRBJ1-2; D is undetermined. The CDR3 spans 15 residues. Germline assignment: CDR1 SGHRS and CDR2 YFSETQ. V was shortened by 3 bases and J by 2 bases, with 14 bases between the two germline ends. This CDR3 reads CASSYITGSNYGYTF. The CDR3 DNA sequence: TGCGCCAGCAGCTATATTACCGGGTCAAACTATGGCTACACCTTC.

The chain joins TRBV15 to TRBJ2-5; 9 bases match TRBD1. J gave up 5 bases and V 9 bases, and 13 bases lay outside the gene matches. The germline CDR1 and CDR2 sequences are LNHNV and YYDKDF (reference sequence). The CDR3 length is 15 residues. The CDR3 spells CATAPTGGFLETQYF. CDR3 DNA sequence: TGTGCCACGGCCCCCACAGGGGGCTTTTTGGAGACCCAGTACTTC.

The V call is TRBV7-2, the J call TRBJ2-1; TRBD2 agrees at 7 bases. This CDR3 region has 13 residues. Losses at the gene ends were 5 bases for V and 2 bases for J; bases not matched to a gene: 0. Germline V gene sequence: CDR1 SGHTA, CDR2 FQGNSA. CDR3 protein: CASSGGAYNEQFF. The CDR3 DNA reads as TGTGCCAGCAGCGGGGGGGCCTACAATGAGCAGTTCTTC.

The chain carries TRBV19 and TRBJ2-1; 15 bases are shared with TRBD2. The CDR3 totals 16 residues. Germline V CDR1 and CDR2: LNHDA, SQIVND (reference sequence). The J segment lost 6 bases and the V segment lost 6 bases, leaving 6 bases of the junction unmatched. In nucleotides, the CDR3 is TGTGCCAGTAGAGATCCGGGACTAGCGGGAGGCAATGAGCAGTTCTTC. Protein: CASRDPGLAGGNEQFF.

This chain connects TRBV28 to TRBJ2-5, with 9 bases aligning to TRBD1. The germline V gene has CDR1 MDHEN and CDR2 SYDVKM. CDR3 length: 17 residues. Trimming cost V 4 bases and J 4 bases; bases outside gene matches: 13. This chain's CDR3 is CASSCLQGARCLETQYF. The CDR3 nucleotides are TGTGCCAGCAGTTGCTTACAGGGGGCGCGGTGTTTAGAGACCCAGTACTTC.

The chain carries TRBV7-9 and TRBJ2-1; 8 nucleotides agree with TRBD2. Trimming took 5 bases from V and 0 from J; bases not matched to a gene: 15. Looked up from germline, CDR1 is SEHNR and CDR2 is FQNEAQ (reference sequence). The CDR3 sequence is 19 residues long. The CDR3, as DNA: TGTGCCAGCAGCGGGGAAATACTAGCGGCCTCCCTCTCCTACAATGAGCAGTTCTTC. Protein: CASSGEILAASLSYNEQFF.

V is TRBV7-9 and J is TRBJ2-6; D perhaps matches TRBD2 (5 bases). The CDR3 is 15 residues long. CDR1 SEHNR and CDR2 FQNEAQ come from the germline V gene (reference sequence). The germline V and J ends were trimmed by 1 base and 4 bases, with 8 bases remaining between them. The CDR3 coding sequence is TGTGCCAGCAGCTTAGAGGGAGCCGGGGCCAACGTCCTGACTTTC. As protein: CASSLEGAGANVLTF.

The CDR3 loop is CASSLGAGLYEQYF. Here the CDR3 DNA reads TGTGCCAGCAGCTTAGGAGCAGGGCTCTACGAGCAGTACTTC. J is TRBJ2-7 and V is TRBV7-6, with D perhaps matching TRBD1 (5 bases). Per the germline V gene, CDR1 is SGHVS and CDR2 is FNYEAQ. Trimming stripped 1 base from V and 3 bases from J, with 10 bases between. The CDR3 extends over 14 amino acids.

This rearrangement joins TRBV19 to TRBJ1-4; 7 nucleotides match TRBD1. The J segment lost 4 bases and the V segment lost 3 bases, leaving 5 bases of the junction unmatched. The CDR3 has 15 amino acids. The germline gives CDR1 LNHDA, CDR2 SQIVND (reference sequence). CDR3 sequence reads: CASSILGQLNEKLFF. The CDR3 coding sequence is TGTGCCAGTAGTATCCTGGGACAGCTTAATGAAAAACTGTTTTTT.

Comment on this clone: The same CDR3 can be traced to other DNA sequences in this sample. The chain carries TRBV6-4 and TRBJ1-1, with 7 bases fitting TRBD1. The CDR3 totals 13 residues. CDR1 MRHNA and CDR2 SNTAGT come from the germline V gene. Germline trimming cut 4 bases from V and 4 bases from J; bases unmatched to any gene: 3. The CDR3 nucleotides read TGTGCCAGCAGTGCATACAGGGGCACTGAAGCTTTCTTT. Translated, it gives CASSAYRGTEAFF.

The gene calls are TRBV10-3 and TRBJ2-3, with D perhaps TRBD2 (5 bases). Per the germline V gene, CDR1 is ENHRY and CDR2 is SYGVKD. The CDR3 is 14 amino acids. V lost 8 bases, J lost 2 bases, and 14 bases lay in between. In DNA form, the CDR3 reads TGTGCCATCCAACGGGGTCTTTCCACAGATACGCAGTATTTT. Encoded protein: CAIQRGLSTDTQYF.